This TCR beta chain was sequenced for a study of blood T cell repertoires in COVID-19. Study as a whole: Acute-phase and convalescent COVID-19 samples originated in the United States, Italy and Spain. T cells, B-cell-depleted T cells, or PBMCs supplied cDNA or gDNA.

Repertoires were generated with immunoSEQ multiplex PCR, while TCRdb's copy carries only in-frame clones and drops some. The table records about 110,000 clones, about three quarters of them present only once. The CDR3 covers 15 residues. CDR1 is SQVTM, CDR2 ANQGSEA, per germline. Trimming removed 1 base from V and 4 bases from J; junction bases left unmatched: 6. Sample: peripheral blood. This TCR came from a human donor in a cohort sampled during active or convalescent COVID-19. The V call is TRBV29-1, the J call TRBJ2-3, with 9 bases that match TRBD2. The CDR3 DNA sequence: TGCAGCGTTGAAGTGGCGGGAGGGCCGGCAGATACGCAGTATTTT. Residues: CSVEVAGGPADTQYF.